A single sample is the source of the 13 T cell receptor beta chains below, sequenced in a study of blood T cell repertoires in COVID-19. Sequencing was performed with immunoSEQ multiplex PCR; in TCRdb, only in-frame clones are kept and a portion is missing. The sample has around 94,000 clones; nearly 90% are singletons. Sample: peripheral blood. The receptors here all came from a man between 45 and 60 years old with active COVID-19.

The J gene is TRBJ1-5, the V gene TRBV19, with D tentatively TRBD1 (5 bases). The ends were cut back, 2 bases at V and 2 bases at J, with 13 bases in the middle. The CDR3 consists of 16 residues. Germline V gene lookup returns CDR1 LNHDA and CDR2 SQIVND (reference sequence). The CDR3 spells CASSIPYGGGNQPQHF. CDR3 DNA: TGTGCCAGTAGTATACCATACGGGGGAGGCAATCAGCCCCAGCATTTT.

The chain employs TRBV27 and TRBJ2-7, with 10 positions matching TRBD1. This CDR3 region has 13 residues. V gave up 8 bases and J gave up 3 bases; unmatched junction bases: 4. Germline V lookup: CDR1 MNHEY, CDR2 SMNVEV (reference sequence). The CDR3 protein is CASRDRGLYEQYF. CDR3 DNA: TGTGCCAGCCGGGACAGGGGCCTCTACGAGCAGTACTTC.

This sequence joins TRBV28 and TRBJ1-5; tentatively, D is TRBD1 (6 bases). V dropped 6 bases and J dropped 5 bases, with 17 bases sitting between them. The germline V gene encodes CDR1 MDHEN and CDR2 SYDVKM. The CDR3 consists of 15 residues. The CDR3 coding sequence is TGTGCCAGCAGACCCGACAGGCTGAATTATCAGCCCCAGCATTTT. This codes for CASRPDRLNYQPQHF.

The chain uses TRBV4-2 and TRBJ1-5; 11 nucleotides agree with TRBD1. Germline V gene data show CDR1 as LGHNA and CDR2 as YNFKEQ. The CDR3 runs to 17 residues. After removal of 4 bases from V and 6 bases from J, the junction contained 11 bases not matched to a gene. The CDR3 is CASSPGQGGAVGQPQHF. CDR3 nucleotide sequence: TGTGCCAGCAGCCCGGGACAGGGGGGGGCGGTTGGTCAGCCCCAGCATTTT.

This rearrangement joins TRBV30 to TRBJ1-5; weak D call: TRBD1 (6 bases). This CDR3 is 15 amino acids long. Germline V CDR1 and CDR2: GTSNPN, SVGIG (reference sequence). Trimming removed 0 bases from V and 5 bases from J, with 14 bases in between. The CDR3 here is CAWSVLGGADQPQHF. The CDR3 DNA is TGTGCCTGGAGTGTATTGGGGGGGGCAGATCAGCCCCAGCATTTT.

This sequence joins TRBV9 and TRBJ1-1; 8 positions match TRBD1. The CDR3 is 14 amino acids. The V gene's germline CDR1 is SGDLS and CDR2 YYNGEE. V lost 4 bases and J lost 11; bases outside the gene matches: 13. This CDR3 reads CASSLQGESTTAFF. In DNA, the CDR3 is TGTGCCAGCAGCTTACAGGGGGAAAGTACGACGGCTTTCTTT.

On this clone itself: Compared with germline, one end of the junction differs, possibly owing to a read error. The chain is built from TRBV19 and TRBJ2-7, with D possibly being TRBD2 (7 bases). The CDR3 runs to 12 residues. Germline CDR1 reads LNHDA; CDR2 reads SQIVND (reference sequence). The CDR3 bases are TGTGCCGCCTTCCCCAAGGGGGGGGCAGGGACCTTC. It is translated as CAAFPKGGAGTF.

The chain recombines TRBV9 with TRBJ1-4; a possible D gene is TRBD1 (5 bases). CDR3 length: 14 residues. CDR1 is SGDLS, CDR2 YYNGEE, per germline. V was trimmed by 3 bases and J by 6 bases, leaving 12 bases between them. CDR3 protein: CASSGSGVDEKLFF. In nucleotides, the CDR3 is TGTGCCAGCAGCGGTTCGGGGGTGGATGAAAAACTGTTTTTT.

CDR3 bases: TGCGCCAGCAGCGTAGCGGGACATCTCCGAAGGTACACTGAAGCTTTCTTT. Its protein is CASSVAGHLRRYTEAFF. The V call is TRBV5-1, the J call TRBJ1-1; possible D gene TRBD1, 6 bases. Germline V gene sequence: CDR1 SGHRS, CDR2 YFSETQ. The CDR3 consists of 17 residues. The V end was cut by 4 bases, the J end by 3 bases, with 22 bases between.

The rearrangement joins TRBV20-1 to TRBJ2-5, with TRBD2 identical over 9 bases. Germline V gene data show CDR1 as DFQATT and CDR2 as SNEGSKA (reference sequence). The CDR3 runs to 14 residues. The ends lost 3 bases at V and 2 bases at J; junction bases unmatched: 4. CDR3 sequence: CSASLSGGQETQYF. In DNA form, the CDR3 reads TGCAGTGCTAGTCTTAGCGGGGGACAAGAGACCCAGTACTTC.

The chain combines TRBV6-5 with TRBJ1-5; 9 bases match TRBD1. The germline V gene has CDR1 MNHEY and CDR2 SVGAGI. The J segment lost 6 bases and the V segment lost 8 bases, leaving 5 bases of the junction unmatched. There are 13 residues in the CDR3. The CDR3 DNA reads TGTGCCAGCTCGGGACAGGGAGTTCAGCCCCAGCATTTT. Translating gives CASSGQGVQPQHF.

This clone was found once. V and J are TRBV10-2 and TRBJ1-1; 8 positions agree with TRBD1. The CDR3 spans 12 residues. The germline gives CDR1 WSHSY, CDR2 SAAADI. The ends lost 10 bases at V and 6 bases at J; junction bases unmatched: 7. The CDR3: CAIKTGDAEAFF. CDR3 nucleotides: TGCGCCATCAAGACAGGGGACGCTGAAGCTTTCTTT.

The chain uses TRBV2 and TRBJ1-4, with D uncertain. The CDR3 is 17 amino acids. The germline CDR1 and CDR2 sequences are SNHLY and FYNNEI. V was shortened by 2 bases and J by 0 bases, with 13 bases between the two germline ends. Written as DNA, the CDR3 is TGTGCCAGCAGTGAAAAGTTTCCCTATGCAACTAATGAAAAACTGTTTTTT. As protein: CASSEKFPYATNEKLFF.